The 31 T cell receptor beta chains reported below all come from one sample, sequenced in a study of cytomegalovirus exposure and HLA in healthy donors. PCR amplification relied on 60 Vbeta primers (plus 13 Jbeta primers). The assay was immunoSEQ multiplex PCR, and TCRdb's table has in-frame clones only and misses some. This repertoire shows about 100,000 clones, roughly three quarters found once; its top ten account for approximately 4.2%. The sample consisted of PBMCs. These receptors all come from a female donor in good health and CMV-seropositive.

The rearrangement uses TRBV7-6 and TRBJ2-7, with 13 nucleotides matching TRBD2. The germline V gene encodes CDR1 SGHVS and CDR2 FNYEAQ. Trimming at V came to 5 bases and at J to 5 bases, leaving 6 bases not matched to a gene. CDR3 length equals 15 residues. The CDR3 loop is CASSPAGTSGDEQYF. CDR3 nucleotides: TGTGCCAGCAGCCCCGCCGGGACTAGCGGGGACGAGCAGTACTTC.

This chain links TRBV7-2 with TRBJ1-6, with D perhaps TRBD1 (6 bases). CDR3 length equals 15 residues. V lost 5 bases and J 7 bases, leaving 15 bases between the germline ends. Per the germline V gene, CDR1 is SGHTA and CDR2 is FQGNSA. For the CDR3, the DNA is TGTGCCAGCAGCCTCGGGACAACTCAGAATTCACCCCTCCACTTT. It yields the protein CASSLGTTQNSPLHF.

The sample holds one count of this clone. This chain uses TRBV6-4 with TRBJ2-7; 10 nucleotides agree with TRBD2. Trimming cost V 5 bases and J 6 bases; bases outside gene matches: 7. The CDR3 is 14 amino acids. Looked up from germline, CDR1 is MRHNA and CDR2 is SNTAGT. Here the CDR3 DNA reads TGTGCCAGCAGTCCGGCTAGCGGGAGTGCCGAGCAGTACTTC. Translated, it gives CASSPASGSAEQYF.

J is TRBJ2-2 and V is TRBV10-3, with D maybe TRBD1 (6 bases). The CDR3 extends over 13 amino acids. Trimming stripped 8 bases from V and 6 bases from J, with 13 bases between. CDR1 is ENHRY, CDR2 SYGVKD, per germline. The DNA of the CDR3 is TGTGCCATCGGTAGGGGGATCTCCGGGGAGCTGTTTTTT. Its translation is CAIGRGISGELFF.

This clone was seen more than once but under ten times. Germline and junction disagree at one end, which may indicate a read error. The V and J genes are TRBV5-4 and TRBJ2-6; tentative D call: TRBD1 (6 bases). From germline, CDR1 is SGHNT and CDR2 YYREEE (reference sequence). CDR3 size: 15 residues. The CDR3 sequence: CASSLSGAGANGLTF. As DNA, the CDR3 is TGTGCCAGCAGCCTATCAGGGGCTGGGGCCAACGGCCTGACTTTC.

This clone was observed once. The junction and the germline gene differ at one end; a read error may be behind it. DNA of the CDR3: TGTTCCAGCAGCTCCAGGGGCACATTTGGCTACACCTTC. This translates into CSSSSRGTFGYTF. V usage is TRBV7-9 and J usage is TRBJ1-2; a weak D match, TRBD1 (6 bases). CDR1 SEHNR and CDR2 FQNEAQ come from the germline V gene (reference sequence). This CDR3 region has 13 residues.

This chain uses TRBV18 with TRBJ2-2; 7 nucleotides match TRBD1. Germline V lookup: CDR1 KGHSH, CDR2 LQKENI. With 3 bases clipped from V and 0 bases from J, the junction kept 10 bases outside the gene matches. This CDR3 contains 18 residues. CDR3 region: CASSPRSRGLSNTGELFF. As DNA, the CDR3 is TGTGCCAGCTCACCGAGGAGCAGGGGGTTATCGAACACCGGGGAGCTGTTTTTT.

The V and J genes are TRBV12-5 and TRBJ2-6; no reliable D call. The CDR3 is made up of 14 amino acids. V was cut by 2 bases and J by 2 bases, with 4 bases left in between. Germline-derived CDR1 and CDR2 are LGHNT and FRNRAP. CDR3 sequence (DNA): TGTGCTAGTGGTTTGTCGGCTGGGGCCAACGTCCTGACTTTC. Amino acids: CASGLSAGANVLTF. Full variable domain (outside the CDR3, taken from reference TRBV12-5 and TRBJ2-6): DARVTQTPRHKVTEMGQEVTMRCQPILGHNTVFWYRQTMMQGLELLAYFRNRAPLDDSGMPKDRFSAEMPDATLATLKIQPSEPRDSAVYFCASGLSAGANVLTFGAGSRLTVL.

J is TRBJ1-1 and V is TRBV10-2, with D maybe TRBD1 (6 bases). V was pared by 7 bases and J by 6 bases, with 15 bases between. The germline CDR1 and CDR2 sequences are WSHSY and SAAADI. There are 13 residues in the CDR3. The DNA for the CDR3 is TGCGCCAGCACCCCACAGGGCTCCCCTGAAGCTTTCTTT. Residues: CASTPQGSPEAFF.

The chain employs TRBV7-2 and TRBJ2-7; 10 nucleotides align to TRBD1. This CDR3 comprises 15 residues. CDR1 and CDR2 from the germline V gene are SGHTA and FQGNSA. With V trimmed by 1 base and J by 3 bases, 3 bases remained unmatched. As DNA, the CDR3 is TGTGCCAGCAGCTTAGGGACAGGGGGGATCTACGAGCAGTACTTC. It codes for CASSLGTGGIYEQYF.

Notes on this clone: This sample also contains other DNA sequences that code for the same CDR3. V usage is TRBV6-4 and J usage is TRBJ2-1; 13 bases match TRBD2. V dropped 5 bases and J dropped 3; count of bases not matched to a gene: 1. CDR1 and CDR2 from the germline V gene are MRHNA and SNTAGT. The CDR3 runs to 15 residues. The CDR3 loop is CASSRLAGGYNEQFF. In DNA form, the CDR3 reads TGTGCCAGCAGTCGACTAGCGGGAGGCTACAATGAGCAGTTCTTC.

The genes are TRBV6-5 and TRBJ1-4, with no clear D. Germline assignment: CDR1 MNHEY and CDR2 SVGAGI. V was trimmed by 5 bases and J by 8 bases, leaving 9 bases between them. This CDR3 has 12 amino acids. The CDR3 DNA reads TGTGCCAGCAGTGAATGGAGCGAAAAACTGTTTTTT. This sequence encodes CASSEWSEKLFF.

This rearrangement joins TRBV27 to TRBJ1-3; TRBD1 is a possible D gene (5 bases). The germline V gene has CDR1 MNHEY and CDR2 SMNVEV (reference sequence). The CDR3 contains 16 residues. Trimming took 5 bases from V and 4 from J, leaving 18 bases between them. CDR3 sequence: CASSHSVGEVGNTIYF. The CDR3 DNA reads TGTGCCAGCAGTCATTCGGTAGGGGAAGTCGGAAACACCATATATTTT.

V usage is TRBV5-5 and J usage is TRBJ2-6; no definite D call. CDR1 and CDR2 (germline): SGHKS, YYEKEE (reference sequence). The germline V and J ends were trimmed by 1 base and 1 base, with 15 bases remaining between them. The CDR3 contains 18 residues. For the CDR3, the DNA is TGTGCCAGCAGCTTGTTAGCTAACTCTGCTTCTGGGGCCAACGTCCTGACTTTC. Its protein is CASSLLANSASGANVLTF.

The genes are TRBV5-6 and TRBJ2-3; D unclear. CDR3 length equals 13 residues. CDR1 is SGHDT, CDR2 YYEEEE, per germline. The V and J ends lost 0 bases and 4 bases respectively, with 6 bases between them. The CDR3 DNA reads TGTGCCAGCAGCTTGGATAGTCCAGATACGCAGTATTTT. Translated: CASSLDSPDTQYF.

This clone was counted between two and nine times. V usage is TRBV13 and J usage is TRBJ2-2, with TRBD1 matching 9 bases. From germline, CDR1 is PRHDT and CDR2 FYEKMQ (reference sequence). The CDR3 loop spans 19 amino acids. V lost 3 bases and J lost 4; bases outside the gene matches: 15. DNA of the CDR3: TGTGCCAGCAGCTTCGATTTAAGGTCAGGACAGGGGAGCACCGGGGAGCTGTTTTTT. This sequence encodes CASSFDLRSGQGSTGELFF.

This chain joins TRBV7-9 and TRBJ1-4, with D unclear. V was cut by 8 bases and J by 7 bases, with 11 bases left in between. CDR3 length equals 12 residues. The V gene's germline CDR1 is SEHNR and CDR2 FQNEAQ (reference sequence). CDR3 protein: CASGRGSEKLFF. In nucleotides, the CDR3 is TGTGCCAGCGGCCGGGGATCTGAAAAACTGTTTTTT.

The chain links TRBV28 to TRBJ1-1; TRBD1 aligns across 8 bases. The CDR3 is 14 residues long. With 3 bases clipped from V and 5 bases from J, the junction kept 5 bases outside the gene matches. Germline V lookup: CDR1 MDHEN, CDR2 SYDVKM. CDR3 sequence reads: CASSLRTGWTEAFF. CDR3 sequence (DNA): TGTGCCAGCAGTTTGCGGACAGGGTGGACTGAAGCTTTCTTT.

The J gene is TRBJ1-1, the V gene TRBV15; D unclear. V lost 0 bases and J 0 bases, leaving 8 bases between the germline ends. Germline assignment: CDR1 LNHNV and CDR2 YYDKDF (reference sequence). The CDR3 contains 15 residues. CDR3 nucleotide sequence: TGTGCCACCAGCAGAGATCTCTTTATGAACACTGAAGCTTTCTTT. Translation: CATSRDLFMNTEAFF.

This clone came up a few times. The chain is built from TRBV6-5 and TRBJ2-3, with unresolved D. V was shortened by 0 bases and J by 0 bases, with 4 bases between the two germline ends. The germline V gene has CDR1 MNHEY and CDR2 SVGAGI. The CDR3 consists of 14 residues. The CDR3 spells CASSYSPSTDTQYF. The CDR3 bases are TGTGCCAGCAGTTACTCTCCTAGCACAGATACGCAGTATTTT.

V gene TRBV29-1 combines with J gene TRBJ1-2, with D tentatively TRBD1 (6 bases). Between the trimmed V and J ends, which lost 7 bases and 0 bases, there was a span of 12 bases. The CDR3 consists of 13 residues. CDR1 and CDR2 from the germline V gene are SQVTM and ANQGSEA. In DNA form, the CDR3 reads TGCAGCGCTCTTCAGGGGACTAACTATGGCTACACCTTC. Amino acids: CSALQGTNYGYTF.

This chain joins TRBV11-2 and TRBJ2-7; the match to TRBD2 covers 8 bases. J lost 2 bases, V lost 5 bases, and 8 bases had no gene match. The CDR3 is 15 residues long. The germline gives CDR1 SGHAT, CDR2 FQNNGV. The CDR3 loop is CASSKDREGTYEQYF. The CDR3 DNA sequence: TGTGCCAGCAGCAAAGACCGGGAGGGGACCTACGAGCAGTACTTC.

This chain links TRBV5-8 with TRBJ1-5, with TRBD1 as a possible D gene (5 bases). V lost 0 bases, J lost 1 base, and 8 bases lay in between. Looked up from germline, CDR1 is SGHTS and CDR2 is YDEGEE. The CDR3 is 15 amino acids. CDR3 region: CASSLGQPSNQPQHF. Written as DNA, the CDR3 is TGTGCCAGCAGCTTGGGACAGCCGAGCAATCAGCCCCAGCATTTT.

This clone came up a few times. The genes are TRBV30 and TRBJ1-2; D not certain. CDR1 is GTSNPN and CDR2 is SVGIG in the germline V gene (reference sequence). The V and J ends lost 0 bases and 3 bases respectively, with 11 bases between them. The CDR3 is 14 residues long. The CDR3 DNA reads as TGTGCCTGGAGTGTACAGTTCAGCTACTATGGCTACACCTTC. Translation gives CAWSVQFSYYGYTF.

This clone was counted a single time. V is TRBV5-4 and J is TRBJ2-7; D possibly corresponds to TRBD1 (6 bases). Germline CDR1 reads SGHNT; CDR2 reads YYREEE (reference sequence). V lost 4 bases, J lost 1 base, and 12 bases lay in between. The CDR3 totals 14 residues. CDR3 protein: CASSGNRDSYEQYF. In nucleotides, the CDR3 is TGTGCCAGCAGCGGGAACAGGGATTCCTACGAGCAGTACTTC.

The V gene is TRBV5-4, the J gene TRBJ1-2, with 9 bases matching TRBD1. Germline V gene lookup returns CDR1 SGHNT and CDR2 YYREEE (reference sequence). With 0 bases clipped from V and 4 bases from J, the junction kept 1 base outside the gene matches. CDR3 length: 14 residues. DNA for the CDR3: TGTGCCAGCAGCTTGGTGGGACAGGGCTATGGCTACACCTTC. Translated, it gives CASSLVGQGYGYTF.

The rearrangement links TRBV4-3 to TRBJ1-5, with D possibly TRBD1 on 6 matching bases. From germline, CDR1 is LGHNA and CDR2 YSLEER. V was cut by 0 bases and J by 0 bases, with 21 bases left in between. The CDR3 consists of 20 residues. The CDR3 region is CASSQERGYMDSNSNQPQHF. For the CDR3, the DNA is TGCGCCAGCAGCCAAGAGAGGGGGTATATGGACAGCAATAGCAATCAGCCCCAGCATTTT.

V usage is TRBV7-2 and J usage is TRBJ2-7, with 7 bases aligning to TRBD1. Germline assignment: CDR1 SGHTA and CDR2 FQGNSA. The CDR3 spans 14 residues. The junction had 5 bases not matched to a gene; V was cut back by 5 bases and J by 1 base. The CDR3 here is CASSLTGASYEQYF. In nucleotides, the CDR3 is TGTGCCAGCAGCCTTACAGGGGCTTCCTACGAGCAGTACTTC.

The chain carries TRBV29-1 and TRBJ2-6; no reliable D call. The V gene's germline CDR1 is SQVTM and CDR2 ANQGSEA. The ends were cut back, 3 bases at V and 0 bases at J, with 6 bases in the middle. This CDR3 region has 14 residues. CDR3 loop: CSVEAFSGANVLTF. CDR3 DNA: TGCAGCGTTGAGGCATTCTCTGGGGCCAACGTCCTGACTTTC.

This clone was seen a few times. The V and J genes are TRBV30 and TRBJ1-2; 8 bases are shared with TRBD1. Germline assignment: CDR1 GTSNPN and CDR2 SVGIG (reference sequence). The CDR3 runs to 18 residues. V lost 1 base and J lost 4; bases outside the gene matches: 17. CDR3 nucleotides: TGTGCCTGGAGTGCGACCCGGGACAGGCCTGCGATGATCTATGGCTACACCTTC. Residues: CAWSATRDRPAMIYGYTF.

This chain uses TRBV20-1 with TRBJ1-2; TRBD1 aligns across 7 bases. V trimming: 6 bases; J trimming: 10 bases; junction bases outside the gene matches: 5. The CDR3 spans 10 residues. Germline values: CDR1 DFQATT, CDR2 SNEGSKA (reference sequence). The DNA for the CDR3 is TGCAGTGCCCCGACAGGGCTCTACACCTTC. Translated, it gives CSAPTGLYTF.